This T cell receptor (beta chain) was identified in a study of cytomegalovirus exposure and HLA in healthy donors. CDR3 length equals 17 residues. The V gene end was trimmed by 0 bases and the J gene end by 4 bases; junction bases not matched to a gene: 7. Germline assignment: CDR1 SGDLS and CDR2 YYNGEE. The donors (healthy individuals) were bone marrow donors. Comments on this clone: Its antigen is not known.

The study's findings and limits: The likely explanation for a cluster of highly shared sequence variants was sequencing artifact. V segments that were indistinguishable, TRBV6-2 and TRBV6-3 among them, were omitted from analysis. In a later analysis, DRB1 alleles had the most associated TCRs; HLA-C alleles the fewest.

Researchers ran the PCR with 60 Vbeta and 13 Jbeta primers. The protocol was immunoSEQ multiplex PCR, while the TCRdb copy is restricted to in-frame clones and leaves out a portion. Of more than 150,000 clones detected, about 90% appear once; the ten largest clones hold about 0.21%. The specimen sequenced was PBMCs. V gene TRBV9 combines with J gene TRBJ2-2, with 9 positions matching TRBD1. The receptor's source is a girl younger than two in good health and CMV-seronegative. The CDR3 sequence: CASSVGLGQGGTGELFF. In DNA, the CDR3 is TGTGCCAGCAGCGTAGGTTTGGGACAGGGCGGCACCGGGGAGCTGTTTTTT.